This passage covers 12 T cell receptor beta chains from one sample sequenced in a study of blood T cell repertoires in COVID-19. Assay used: immunoSEQ multiplex PCR; TCRdb lists only in-frame clones, some missing. The data show just over 300,000 clones, with over 85% seen just once and 1.5% to 2% held by the top ten. The material sequenced was peripheral blood. The receptors stem from a woman in her twenties or thirties with COVID-19, enrolled during active disease.

This clone was detected only a few times. V and J are TRBV5-4 and TRBJ2-1, with TRBD1 matching over 7 bases. Germline-derived CDR1 and CDR2 are SGHNT and YYREEE (reference sequence). The CDR3 has 14 amino acids. With 2 bases clipped from V and 5 bases from J, the junction kept 4 bases outside the gene matches. This CDR3 reads CASSLGGLNNEQFF. In DNA form, the CDR3 reads TGTGCCAGCAGCTTAGGGGGCCTGAACAATGAGCAGTTCTTC.

The sample holds one count of this clone. This chain connects TRBV5-1 to TRBJ2-3; possibly TRBD2 for D (5 bases). Germline V gene sequence: CDR1 SGHRS, CDR2 YFSETQ. The CDR3 runs 14 residues. Trimming pared 4 bases from V and 4 bases from J, leaving 13 bases between. Written as DNA, the CDR3 is TGCGCCAGCAGCCCCTTGACTAATTCAGATACGCAGTATTTT. Protein: CASSPLTNSDTQYF.

The genes are TRBV4-1 and TRBJ1-5; D is ambiguous. The ends were cut back, 4 bases at V and 4 bases at J, with 14 bases in the middle. Germline V gene data show CDR1 as MGHRA and CDR2 as YSYEKL. CDR3 length equals 15 residues. In DNA form, the CDR3 reads TGCGCCAGCAGCCGAAGGCCCGGAGGGAATCAGCCCCAGCATTTT. It translates to CASSRRPGGNQPQHF.

The V and J genes are TRBV24-1 and TRBJ2-1, with a possible D match to TRBD2 (7 bases). The CDR3 covers 15 residues. V lost 5 bases, J lost 3 bases, and 13 bases lay in between. Germline V gives CDR1 KGHDR, CDR2 SFDVKD. DNA for the CDR3: TGTGCCACCAGTGGGACGGGGGGCGACTACAATGAGCAGTTCTTC. Translation gives CATSGTGGDYNEQFF.

The chain carries TRBV4-1 and TRBJ1-2, with D uncertain. Trimming pared 0 bases from V and 4 bases from J, leaving 9 bases between. Germline V gene data show CDR1 as MGHRA and CDR2 as YSYEKL. The CDR3 has 14 residues. The chain's CDR3 is CASSQDRRSYGYTF. DNA of the CDR3: TGCGCCAGCAGCCAAGACCGCAGGTCCTATGGCTACACCTTC.

The chain has TRBV4-1 and TRBJ2-3, with D perhaps TRBD2 (5 bases). V lost 1 base to trimming and J lost 2 bases, with 13 bases between them. Germline loops: CDR1 MGHRA, CDR2 YSYEKL. This CDR3 is built from 16 residues. The CDR3 loop is CASSQGPSKSTDTQYF. CDR3 sequence (DNA): TGCGCCAGCAGCCAAGGTCCTAGCAAGTCCACAGATACGCAGTATTTT.

V and J are TRBV6-4 and TRBJ1-2; possibly TRBD1 for D (6 bases). CDR1 is MRHNA and CDR2 is SNTAGT in the germline V gene. V lost 0 bases and J lost 0, with 11 bases in between. CDR3 length: 16 residues. In DNA, the CDR3 is TGTGCCAGCAGTGACTCGCTGGACAGCCCTAACTATGGCTACACCTTC. Its translation: CASSDSLDSPNYGYTF.

V and J are TRBV18 and TRBJ2-5; TRBD2 might be the D (6 bases). V was trimmed by 6 bases and J by 4 bases, leaving 15 bases between them. The CDR3 extends over 14 amino acids. Germline-derived CDR1 and CDR2 are KGHSH and LQKENI. The CDR3 spells CASSAGPGGETQYF. DNA of the CDR3: TGTGCCAGCTCCGCGGGGCCGGGTGGAGAGACCCAGTACTTC.

This chain uses TRBV4-1 with TRBJ2-5, with 8 bases lining up with TRBD2. CDR1 and CDR2 from the germline V gene are MGHRA and YSYEKL. The CDR3 sequence is 15 residues long. The junction had 9 bases not matched to a gene; V was cut back by 4 bases and J by 5 bases. CDR3 amino acids: CASSPPGGAGETQYF. CDR3 nucleotide sequence: TGCGCCAGCAGCCCCCCCGGGGGGGCAGGGGAGACCCAGTACTTC.

The chain joins TRBV12-3 or TRBV12-4 to TRBJ2-3, with D unresolved. Trimming removed 7 bases at V and 2 bases at J, with 10 bases between. This CDR3 has 13 residues. The CDR3 DNA reads TGTGCCAGCAACCTACTGCACACAGATACGCAGTATTTT. Translating it yields CASNLLHTDTQYF.

The chain couples TRBV27 to TRBJ1-1, with 8 bases identical to TRBD1. With V trimmed by 5 bases and J by 2 bases, 7 bases remained unmatched. The CDR3 sequence is 15 residues long. Per the germline V gene, CDR1 is MNHEY and CDR2 is SMNVEV (reference sequence). The CDR3 reads CASSARDRLNTEAFF. The CDR3 DNA is TGTGCCAGCAGTGCCCGGGACAGGCTAAACACTGAAGCTTTCTTT.

The genes are TRBV27 and TRBJ2-1; D is perhaps TRBD1 (6 bases). CDR1 MNHEY and CDR2 SMNVEV come from the germline V gene (reference sequence). This CDR3 contains 17 residues. The V and J ends lost 5 bases and 1 base respectively, with 18 bases between them. CDR3 in amino acids: CASSLFPGHLSYNEQFF. The DNA for the CDR3 is TGTGCCAGCAGTCTCTTTCCGGGACATCTATCCTACAATGAGCAGTTCTTC.